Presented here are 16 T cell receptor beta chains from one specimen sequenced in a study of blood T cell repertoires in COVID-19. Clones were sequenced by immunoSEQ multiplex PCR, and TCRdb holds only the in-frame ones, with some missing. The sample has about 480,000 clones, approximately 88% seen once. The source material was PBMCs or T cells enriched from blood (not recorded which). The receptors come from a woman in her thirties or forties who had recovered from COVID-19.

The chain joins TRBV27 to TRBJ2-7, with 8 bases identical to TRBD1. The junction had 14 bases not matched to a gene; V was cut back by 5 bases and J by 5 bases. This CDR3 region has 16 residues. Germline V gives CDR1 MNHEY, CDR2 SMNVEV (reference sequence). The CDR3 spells CASSPSTGEWAHEQYF. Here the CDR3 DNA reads TGTGCCAGCAGTCCCTCGACAGGGGAATGGGCCCACGAGCAGTACTTC.

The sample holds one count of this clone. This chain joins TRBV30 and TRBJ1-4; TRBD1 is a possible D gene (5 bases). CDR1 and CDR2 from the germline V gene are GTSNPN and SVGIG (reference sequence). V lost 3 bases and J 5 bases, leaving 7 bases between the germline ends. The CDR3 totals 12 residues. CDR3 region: CAWRRQNEKLFF. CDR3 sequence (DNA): TGTGCCTGGAGAAGACAGAATGAAAAACTGTTTTTT.

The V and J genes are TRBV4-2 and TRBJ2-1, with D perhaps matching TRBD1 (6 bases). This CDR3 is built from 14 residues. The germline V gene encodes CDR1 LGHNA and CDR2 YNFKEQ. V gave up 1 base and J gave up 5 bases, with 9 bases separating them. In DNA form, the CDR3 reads TGTGCCAGCAGCCAAGCCGGGGACAACAATGAGCAGTTCTTC. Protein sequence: CASSQAGDNNEQFF.

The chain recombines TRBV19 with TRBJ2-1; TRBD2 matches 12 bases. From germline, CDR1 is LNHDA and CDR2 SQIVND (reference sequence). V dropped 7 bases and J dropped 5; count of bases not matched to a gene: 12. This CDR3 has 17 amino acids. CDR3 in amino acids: CASTTRTSGDGHNEQFF. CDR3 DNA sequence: TGTGCCAGTACCACTCGGACTAGCGGGGACGGGCACAATGAGCAGTTCTTC.

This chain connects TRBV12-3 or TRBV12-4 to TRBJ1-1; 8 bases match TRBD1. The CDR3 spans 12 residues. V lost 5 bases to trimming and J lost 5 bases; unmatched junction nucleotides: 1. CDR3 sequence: CASSDRGTEAFF. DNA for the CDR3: TGTGCCAGCAGTGACAGGGGAACTGAAGCTTTCTTT.

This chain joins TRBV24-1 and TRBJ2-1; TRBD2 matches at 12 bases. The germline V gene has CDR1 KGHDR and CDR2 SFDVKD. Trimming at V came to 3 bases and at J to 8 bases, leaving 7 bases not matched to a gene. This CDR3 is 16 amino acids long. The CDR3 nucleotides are TGTGCCACCAGTGATGGGAGACTAGCGGGAGTGGATGAGCAGTTCTTC. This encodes CATSDGRLAGVDEQFF.

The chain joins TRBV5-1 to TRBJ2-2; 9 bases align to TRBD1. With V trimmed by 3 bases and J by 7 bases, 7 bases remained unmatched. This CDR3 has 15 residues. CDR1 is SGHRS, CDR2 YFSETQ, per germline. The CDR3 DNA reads TGCGCCAGCAGCTCTAGGACAGGGGCGGACGGGGAGCTGTTTTTT. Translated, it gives CASSSRTGADGELFF.

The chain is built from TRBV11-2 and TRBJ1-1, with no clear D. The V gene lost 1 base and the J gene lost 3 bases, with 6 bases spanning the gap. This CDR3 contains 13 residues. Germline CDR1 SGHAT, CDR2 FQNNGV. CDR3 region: CASSLGVDTEAFF. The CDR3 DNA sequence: TGTGCCAGCAGCTTAGGCGTAGACACTGAAGCTTTCTTT.

This CDR3 reads CASSLVGESAEAFF. In DNA form, the CDR3 reads TGTGCCAGCAGCTTAGTAGGGGAAAGTGCTGAAGCTTTCTTT. V usage is TRBV11-3 and J usage is TRBJ1-1; a weak D match, TRBD1 (5 bases). Germline V gives CDR1 SGHNT, CDR2 YENEEA. The length of the CDR3 is 14 residues. V was trimmed by 1 base and J by 6 bases, leaving 12 bases between them.

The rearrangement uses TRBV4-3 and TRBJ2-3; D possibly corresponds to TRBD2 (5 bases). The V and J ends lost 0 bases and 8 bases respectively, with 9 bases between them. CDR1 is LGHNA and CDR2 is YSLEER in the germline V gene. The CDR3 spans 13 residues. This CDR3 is CASSQEDYGTQYF. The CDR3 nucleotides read TGCGCCAGCAGCCAAGAAGACTATGGTACGCAGTATTTT.

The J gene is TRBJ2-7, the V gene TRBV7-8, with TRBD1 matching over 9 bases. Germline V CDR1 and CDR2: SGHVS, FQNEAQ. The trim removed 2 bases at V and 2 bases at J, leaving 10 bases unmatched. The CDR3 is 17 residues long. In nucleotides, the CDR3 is TGTGCCAGCAGCTTAACCGGACAGGGGCCTGTGACCTACGAGCAGTACTTC. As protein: CASSLTGQGPVTYEQYF.

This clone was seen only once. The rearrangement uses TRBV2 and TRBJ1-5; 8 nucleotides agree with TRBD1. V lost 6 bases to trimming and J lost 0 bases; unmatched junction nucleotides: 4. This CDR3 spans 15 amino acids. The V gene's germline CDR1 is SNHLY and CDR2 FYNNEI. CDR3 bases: TGTGCCAGCAGGGGACAGGTTTATAGCAATCAGCCCCAGCATTTT. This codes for CASRGQVYSNQPQHF.

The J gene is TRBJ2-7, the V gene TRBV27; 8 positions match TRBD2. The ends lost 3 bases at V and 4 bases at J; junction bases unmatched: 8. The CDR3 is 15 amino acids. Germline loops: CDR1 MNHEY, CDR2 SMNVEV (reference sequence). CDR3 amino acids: CASSLSTSGGYEQYF. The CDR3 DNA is TGTGCCAGCAGTTTGAGCACTAGCGGAGGGTACGAGCAGTACTTC.

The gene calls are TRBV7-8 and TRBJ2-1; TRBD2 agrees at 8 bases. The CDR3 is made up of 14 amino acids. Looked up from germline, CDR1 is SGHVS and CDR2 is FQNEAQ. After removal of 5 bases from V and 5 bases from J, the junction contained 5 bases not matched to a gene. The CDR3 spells CASSLTSVNNEQFF. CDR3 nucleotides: TGTGCCAGCAGCCTGACTAGCGTTAACAATGAGCAGTTCTTC.

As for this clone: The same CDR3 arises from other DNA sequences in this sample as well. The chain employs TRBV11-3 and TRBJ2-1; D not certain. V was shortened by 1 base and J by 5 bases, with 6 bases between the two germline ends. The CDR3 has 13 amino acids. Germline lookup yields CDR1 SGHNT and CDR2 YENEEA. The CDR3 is CASSLVRDNEQFF. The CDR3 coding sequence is TGTGCCAGCAGCTTAGTTAGAGACAATGAGCAGTTCTTC.

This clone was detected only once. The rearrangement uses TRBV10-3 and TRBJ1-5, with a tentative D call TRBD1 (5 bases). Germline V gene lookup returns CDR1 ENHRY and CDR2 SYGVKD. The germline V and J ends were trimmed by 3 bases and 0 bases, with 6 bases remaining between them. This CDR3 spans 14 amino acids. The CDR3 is CAISDRDSNQPQHF. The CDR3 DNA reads TGTGCCATCAGTGACAGGGATAGCAATCAGCCCCAGCATTTT.